This entry features one T cell receptor beta chain sequence. The target antigen is unknown. The PCR ran on 60 Vbeta and 13 Jbeta primers. Method: immunoSEQ multiplex PCR; TCRdb's copy keeps in-frame clones and lacks some. The table includes some 110,000 clones, approximately 69% detected once. These data belong to a study of cytomegalovirus exposure and HLA in healthy donors. The study, taken as a whole, reports: Cytomegalovirus association was listed for about 150 TCR beta chains. An Asian-associated ancestry cluster reportedly showed fewer N-insertions than the approximately 620-donor mean in a later analysis.

The clonotype comes from a young man in good health and CMV-seronegative. The material sequenced was PBMCs.

The CDR3 region is CASSSRGVAEAFF. The CDR3 DNA follows: TGTGCCAGCAGTTCGCGGGGGGTCGCTGAAGCTTTCTTT. The chain recombines TRBV6-5 with TRBJ1-1; weak D call: TRBD1 (5 bases). The CDR3 has 13 amino acids. The V end lost 4 bases, the J end lost 6 bases, and 12 bases lay between the germline ends. In germline, CDR1 is MNHEY, CDR2 SVGAGI.